This TCR beta chain derives from a study of response to subunit inactivated influenza vaccine. Study conclusions and caveats: Each seasonal flu vaccination may recruit only limited new T cells, authors suggested.

The CDR3 extends over 15 amino acids. Germline CDR1 DFQATT, CDR2 SNEGSKA (reference sequence). In TCRdb, the RT-PCR reads were re-called with MiXCR into one record per CDR3 protein. Altogether 590,000 or so distinct CDR3 sequences are present, roughly 15% being singletons, with the ten largest covering 6.5% to 8%. With respect to this clonotype: The antigen is not known. One end of the junction fails to match germline, which may point to a read error.

Sequenced here: PBMCs from blood, sampled 14 to 15 days before vaccination. The origin of this receptor is a man aged 45-65 years who received an inactivated influenza vaccine. The rearrangement uses TRBV20-1 and TRBJ2-3; 9 positions match TRBD1. CDR3 sequence reads: CRASFGQGSTDTQYF. In nucleotides, the CDR3 is TGCCGTGCTAGTTTTGGACAGGGGAGCACAGATACGCAGTATTTT.